Shown below are 31 T cell receptor beta chains from a single sample sequenced in a study of blood T cell repertoires in COVID-19. TCRdb's copy holds only in-frame clones and misses some; the assay was immunoSEQ multiplex PCR. The sample includes 120,000 to 150,000 clones, around 82% of them seen just once. The sequencing sample was made of peripheral blood. These receptors were obtained from a man aged 55 to 70 with active or convalescent COVID-19.

This chain joins TRBV24-1 and TRBJ2-7; TRBD1 aligns across 7 bases. J gave up 0 bases and V 7 bases, and 5 bases lay outside the gene matches. The CDR3 spans 14 residues. CDR1 and CDR2 from the germline V gene are KGHDR and SFDVKD. The CDR3 DNA reads as TGTGCCACCAGCCTGGGACAGTCCTCCTACGAGCAGTACTTC. The encoded protein is CATSLGQSSYEQYF.

V and J are TRBV5-5 and TRBJ1-1; no clear D. Germline V gene sequence: CDR1 SGHKS, CDR2 YYEKEE (reference sequence). Trimming shortened V by 4 bases and J by 1 base, and 11 bases separated the two germline ends. This CDR3 comprises 14 residues. CDR3 nucleotide sequence: TGTGCCAGCAGCGTGCTTGCGGGGAACACTGAAGCTTTCTTT. Amino acid sequence: CASSVLAGNTEAFF.

This CDR3 is CASSPREVTEAFF. In DNA form, the CDR3 reads TGTGCCAGCAGCCCAAGGGAGGTTACTGAAGCTTTCTTT. The chain is built from TRBV7-2 and TRBJ1-1; D is uncertain. Trimming cost V 5 bases and J 5 bases, with 12 bases left between them. This CDR3 is built from 13 residues. Per the germline V gene, CDR1 is SGHTA and CDR2 is FQGNSA. Complete variable domain (other parts from reference TRBV7-2 and TRBJ1-1): GAGVSQSPSNKVTEKGKDVELRCDPISGHTALYWYRQSLGQGLEFLIYFQGNSAPDKSGLPSDRFSAERTGGSVSTLTIQRTQQEDSAVYLCASSPREVTEAFFGQGTRLTVV.

CDR3 sequence (DNA): TGCGCCAGCGACCCCCTAGCGGGAGGAGCCACCGGGGAGCTGTTTTTT. Protein product: CASDPLAGGATGELFF. The chain employs TRBV5-1 and TRBJ2-2, with 11 bases lining up with TRBD2. CDR1 is SGHRS, CDR2 YFSETQ, per germline. The trim removed 7 bases at V and 4 bases at J, leaving 9 bases unmatched. CDR3 length: 16 amino acids.

The chain employs TRBV4-3 and TRBJ2-1; 8 bases align to TRBD2. The CDR3 totals 15 residues. Looked up from germline, CDR1 is LGHNA and CDR2 is YSLEER. V was pared by 0 bases and J by 7 bases, with 5 bases of the junction left unmatched. The CDR3 reads CASSQDLAGVNEQFF. The DNA of the CDR3 is TGCGCCAGCAGCCAAGATCTAGCGGGTGTGAATGAGCAGTTCTTC.

The V and J genes are TRBV29-1 and TRBJ2-1, with TRBD2 matching 8 bases. With 4 bases clipped from V and 4 bases from J, the junction kept 6 bases outside the gene matches. CDR1 and CDR2 from the germline V gene are SQVTM and ANQGSEA. There are 14 residues in the CDR3. CDR3 bases: TGCAGCGTTGCACTAGCGGCCTTTTACAATGAGCAGTTCTTC. Translated, it gives CSVALAAFYNEQFF.

CDR3 coding DNA: TGTGCCACGCTGCGAACAGCCATAAATAGCTCCTACGAGCAGTACTTC. Encoded protein: CATLRTAINSSYEQYF. The chain carries TRBV24-1 and TRBJ2-7; D unclear. Germline-derived CDR1 and CDR2 are KGHDR and SFDVKD. CDR3 length: 16 residues. The V end was cut by 10 bases, the J end by 0 bases, with 21 bases between.

In DNA form, the CDR3 reads TGTGCCAGCAGCAGTACTTTAAGCGGGAGATCTAAAGAGACCCAGTACTTC. This translates into CASSSTLSGRSKETQYF. The rearrangement uses TRBV6-2 or TRBV6-3 and TRBJ2-5, with 8 bases lining up with TRBD2. This CDR3 comprises 17 residues. CDR1 is MNHEY and CDR2 is SVGEGT in the germline V gene. V was clipped by 6 bases and J by 3 bases; unmatched bases: 15.

In its sample, this clone was seen a few times. The genes are TRBV2 and TRBJ2-7; 7 bases map to TRBD2. Trimming removed 6 bases from V and 6 bases from J; junction bases left unmatched: 11. This CDR3 comprises 14 residues. Germline lookup yields CDR1 SNHLY and CDR2 FYNNEI. In DNA form, the CDR3 reads TGTGCCAGCAGACCACAGACTAGCCAGGGCGAGCAGTACTTC. It is translated as CASRPQTSQGEQYF.

The chain combines TRBV19 with TRBJ2-3, with D perhaps TRBD1 (6 bases). From germline, CDR1 is LNHDA and CDR2 SQIVND (reference sequence). V was clipped by 6 bases and J by 2 bases, with 18 bases between them. The length of the CDR3 is 16 residues. CDR3 in DNA: TGTGCCAGTAGCTGGACCGGGACATCAATCACAGATACGCAGTATTTT. Protein product: CASSWTGTSITDTQYF.

The chain links TRBV7-2 to TRBJ1-6; the match to TRBD1 covers 11 bases. V was clipped by 5 bases and J by 9 bases; unmatched bases: 6. The germline CDR1 and CDR2 sequences are SGHTA and FQGNSA. The CDR3 is made up of 15 amino acids. CDR3 amino acids: CASSPWTGGGSPLHF. CDR3 DNA sequence: TGTGCCAGCAGCCCCTGGACAGGGGGCGGTTCACCCCTCCACTTT.

V usage is TRBV2 and J usage is TRBJ2-1; the match to TRBD1 covers 9 bases. The CDR3 length is 15 residues. Germline-derived CDR1 and CDR2 are SNHLY and FYNNEI. V shed 6 bases and J 12 bases; nucleotides not matched to a gene: 15. The chain's CDR3 is CASSDGQGLGALQFF. CDR3 DNA sequence: TGTGCCAGCAGCGACGGACAGGGGCTCGGAGCATTGCAGTTCTTC.

This rearrangement joins TRBV5-5 to TRBJ2-6; the D is unclear. The CDR3 runs 14 residues. Germline CDR1 is SGHKS and CDR2 is YYEKEE (reference sequence). V was clipped by 4 bases and J by 0 bases, with 5 bases between them. The CDR3 sequence: CASSPLSGANVLTF. CDR3 DNA sequence: TGTGCCAGCAGCCCTCTCTCTGGGGCCAACGTCCTGACTTTC.

The rearrangement joins TRBV5-6 to TRBJ2-3, with 8 positions matching TRBD1. CDR3 length equals 13 residues. Germline values: CDR1 SGHDT, CDR2 YYEEEE. With 4 bases clipped from V and 6 bases from J, the junction kept 4 bases outside the gene matches. In nucleotides, the CDR3 is TGTGCCAGCAGCCGGGACAGGCGGGATACGCAGTATTTT. It yields the protein CASSRDRRDTQYF.

This clone was picked up one time. The chain links TRBV5-4 to TRBJ1-1; possible D gene TRBD1, 6 bases. The CDR3 sequence is 14 residues long. V was trimmed by 0 bases and J by 4 bases, leaving 10 bases between them. Germline V lookup: CDR1 SGHNT, CDR2 YYREEE (reference sequence). CDR3 protein: CASSLGQAATEAFF. Written as DNA, the CDR3 is TGTGCCAGCAGCTTGGGACAGGCAGCCACTGAAGCTTTCTTT.

This chain connects TRBV7-8 to TRBJ1-5; D remains ambiguous. The V gene lost 1 base and the J gene lost 2 bases, with 9 bases spanning the gap. CDR3 size: 15 residues. Germline CDR1 SGHVS, CDR2 FQNEAQ. DNA for the CDR3: TGTGCCAGCAGCTTAGAGTTGGGCCGCAATCAGCCCCAGCATTTT. Protein: CASSLELGRNQPQHF.

The chain uses TRBV29-1 and TRBJ2-1, with 9 bases identical to TRBD1. Trimming took 4 bases from V and 3 from J; bases not matched to a gene: 1. CDR1 and CDR2 (germline): SQVTM, ANQGSEA. CDR3 length equals 13 residues. CDR3 DNA sequence: TGCAGCGTTGGGGGACAGGGCTACAATGAGCAGTTCTTC. Its protein is CSVGGQGYNEQFF.

This chain connects TRBV4-3 to TRBJ2-3; 11 positions agree with TRBD2. This CDR3 is built from 16 residues. From germline, CDR1 is LGHNA and CDR2 YSLEER. The ends lost 2 bases at V and 5 bases at J; junction bases unmatched: 6. CDR3 DNA sequence: TGCGCCAGCAGCCAAAATAGCGGGAGGGCCTTAGATACGCAGTATTTT. The encoded protein is CASSQNSGRALDTQYF.

The V gene is TRBV9, the J gene TRBJ1-5, with 8 bases that match TRBD1. After removal of 2 bases from V and 4 bases from J, the junction contained 5 bases not matched to a gene. Germline V gene lookup returns CDR1 SGDLS and CDR2 YYNGEE. The CDR3 is made up of 15 amino acids. CDR3 nucleotides: TGTGCCAGCAGCGTGGGCCAGGGGGCAAATCAGCCCCAGCATTTT. Protein sequence: CASSVGQGANQPQHF.

The chain combines TRBV28 with TRBJ1-3; 7 positions match TRBD1. Germline CDR1 and CDR2: MDHEN and SYDVKM. The CDR3 contains 15 residues. The junction had 7 bases not matched to a gene; V was cut back by 3 bases and J by 5 bases. CDR3 region: CASSLEPGGRNTIYF. CDR3 sequence (DNA): TGTGCCAGCAGTTTGGAGCCAGGGGGGAGAAACACCATATATTTT.

The V gene is TRBV28, the J gene TRBJ1-6; D may be TRBD1 (5 bases). The V gene's germline CDR1 is MDHEN and CDR2 SYDVKM. The CDR3 loop spans 14 amino acids. The V gene lost 2 bases and the J gene lost 8 bases, with 10 bases spanning the gap. This CDR3 is CASSLGGTYSPLHF. The CDR3 DNA reads TGTGCCAGCAGTTTAGGGGGGACTTATTCACCCCTCCACTTT.

J is TRBJ2-1 and V is TRBV6-2 or TRBV6-3, with a tentative D call TRBD2 (6 bases). This CDR3 is 15 amino acids long. Germline V CDR1 and CDR2: MNHEY, SVGEGT. V gave up 3 bases and J gave up 8 bases, with 17 bases separating them. In DNA form, the CDR3 reads TGTGCCAGCAGTTATGACGGGGAGGAGGGTGATGAGCAGTTCTTC. Encoded protein: CASSYDGEEGDEQFF.

The chain combines TRBV28 with TRBJ1-1, with 7 bases that match TRBD1. CDR3 length: 13 residues. Germline V CDR1 and CDR2: MDHEN, SYDVKM. The junction had 7 bases not matched to a gene; V was cut back by 6 bases and J by 6 bases. The CDR3 DNA follows: TGTGCCAGCAGACCGACAGGGAATCCTGAAGCTTTCTTT. This gives the protein CASRPTGNPEAFF.

The V gene is TRBV6-5, the J gene TRBJ1-4, with 8 positions matching TRBD1. J gave up 7 bases and V 6 bases, and 4 bases lay outside the gene matches. CDR1 and CDR2 (germline): MNHEY, SVGAGI. This CDR3 is built from 13 residues. CDR3 DNA: TGTGCCAGCAGCGTCGACAGGGGTGAAAAACTGTTTTTT. As protein: CASSVDRGEKLFF.

The CDR3 DNA sequence: TGTGCCAGCAGCAAATTACCCGGGAACACAGATACGCAGTATTTT. Translated: CASSKLPGNTDTQYF. The chain recombines TRBV21-1 with TRBJ2-3; TRBD2 was called by the table and not checked on the DNA. TRBV21-1 is deemed a pseudogene. This CDR3 spans 15 amino acids.

CDR3 nucleotides: TGTGCCAGCAGTTTGTATCCTTACTATGGCTACACCTTC. Translating it yields CASSLYPYYGYTF. This sequence joins TRBV28 and TRBJ1-2; no definite D call. This CDR3 is 13 amino acids long. Trimming took 3 bases from V and 3 from J, leaving 8 bases between them. Per germline, CDR1 MDHEN and CDR2 SYDVKM.

The sample holds many counts of this clone. The chain carries TRBV2 and TRBJ2-3; 8 nucleotides match TRBD2. J lost 2 bases, V lost 7 bases, and 8 bases had no gene match. CDR3 length equals 15 residues. The germline V gene encodes CDR1 SNHLY and CDR2 FYNNEI. The CDR3 protein is CASTGGRRDTDTQYF. As DNA, the CDR3 is TGTGCCAGCACAGGCGGGAGGAGGGACACAGATACGCAGTATTTT.

This clone showed up just a few times. The same CDR3 arises from other DNA sequences in this sample as well. V gene TRBV9 combines with J gene TRBJ2-5; 7 bases fit TRBD2. The CDR3 covers 15 residues. The V gene's germline CDR1 is SGDLS and CDR2 YYNGEE. The J segment lost 6 bases and the V segment lost 0 bases, leaving 8 bases of the junction unmatched. The CDR3 here is CASSVGLAVGKTQYF. In DNA form, the CDR3 reads TGTGCCAGCAGCGTAGGTCTAGCGGTGGGGAAGACCCAGTACTTC.

This clone was seen more than once but under ten times. The chain recombines TRBV19 with TRBJ2-2; tentatively, D is TRBD2 (6 bases). The V gene's germline CDR1 is LNHDA and CDR2 SQIVND (reference sequence). Trimming left V 5 bases short and J 6 bases short, with 16 bases between. The CDR3 is made up of 15 amino acids. The CDR3 sequence: CASSGRGSTAGELFF. CDR3 in DNA: TGTGCCAGTAGTGGCCGGGGGTCAACGGCCGGGGAGCTGTTTTTT.

Only one count was recorded for this clone. The rearrangement uses TRBV4-2 and TRBJ2-3, with 11 bases that match TRBD2. The germline CDR1 and CDR2 sequences are LGHNA and YNFKEQ. With 2 bases clipped from V and 4 bases from J, the junction kept 11 bases outside the gene matches. The CDR3 runs 18 residues. For the CDR3, the DNA is TGTGCCAGCAGCCAAATACCCAGTAGCGGGGGGGGGCCAGATACGCAGTATTTT. Translation: CASSQIPSSGGGPDTQYF.

The gene calls are TRBV5-8 and TRBJ1-4, with a tentative D call TRBD1 (5 bases). V was shortened by 10 bases and J by 2 bases, with 18 bases between the two germline ends. The germline CDR1 and CDR2 sequences are SGHTS and YDEGEE. This CDR3 has 15 amino acids. CDR3: CAGGSRSTTNEKLFF. Here the CDR3 DNA reads TGTGCCGGGGGGTCCCGCTCTACTACTAATGAAAAACTGTTTTTT.